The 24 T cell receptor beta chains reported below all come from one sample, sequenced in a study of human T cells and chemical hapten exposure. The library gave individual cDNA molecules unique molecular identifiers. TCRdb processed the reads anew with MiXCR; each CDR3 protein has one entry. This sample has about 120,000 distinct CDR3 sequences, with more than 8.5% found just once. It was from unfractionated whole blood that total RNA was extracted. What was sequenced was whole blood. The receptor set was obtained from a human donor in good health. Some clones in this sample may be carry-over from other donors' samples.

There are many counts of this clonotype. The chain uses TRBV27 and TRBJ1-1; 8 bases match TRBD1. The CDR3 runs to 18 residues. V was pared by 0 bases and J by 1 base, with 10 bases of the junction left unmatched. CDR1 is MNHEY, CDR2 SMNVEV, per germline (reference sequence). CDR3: CASSLSLAQTGENTEAFF. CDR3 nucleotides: TGTGCCAGCAGTTTATCCCTCGCCCAGACAGGGGAGAACACTGAAGCTTTCTTT.

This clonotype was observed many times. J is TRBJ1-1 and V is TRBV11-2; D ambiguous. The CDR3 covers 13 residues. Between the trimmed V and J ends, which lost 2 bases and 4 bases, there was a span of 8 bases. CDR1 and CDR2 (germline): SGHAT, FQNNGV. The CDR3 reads CASSLPGRTEAFF. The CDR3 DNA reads TGTGCCAGCAGCTTACCGGGTCGCACTGAAGCTTTCTTT.

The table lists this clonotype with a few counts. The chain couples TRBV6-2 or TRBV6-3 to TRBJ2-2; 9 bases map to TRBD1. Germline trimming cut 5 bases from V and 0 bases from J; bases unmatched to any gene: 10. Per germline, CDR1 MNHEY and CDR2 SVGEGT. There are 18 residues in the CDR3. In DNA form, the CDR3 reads TGTGCCAGCAGTCTTCCTACAGGGGGCTTCGCGAACACCGGGGAGCTGTTTTTT. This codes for CASSLPTGGFANTGELFF.

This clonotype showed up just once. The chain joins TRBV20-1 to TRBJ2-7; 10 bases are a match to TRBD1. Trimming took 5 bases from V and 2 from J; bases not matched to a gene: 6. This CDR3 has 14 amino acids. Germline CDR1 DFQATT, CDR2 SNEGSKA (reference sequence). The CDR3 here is CSAGGGTGAYEQYF. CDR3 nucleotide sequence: TGCAGTGCTGGGGGGGGGACAGGGGCCTACGAGCAGTACTTC.

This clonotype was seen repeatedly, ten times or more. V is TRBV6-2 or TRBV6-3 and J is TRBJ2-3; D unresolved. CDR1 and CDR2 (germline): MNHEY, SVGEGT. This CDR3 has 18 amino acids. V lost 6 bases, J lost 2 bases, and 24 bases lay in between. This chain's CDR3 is CASSLDGSRALLTDTQYF. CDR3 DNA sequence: TGTGCCAGCAGCCTGGACGGATCCCGGGCCCTTCTCACAGATACGCAGTATTTT.

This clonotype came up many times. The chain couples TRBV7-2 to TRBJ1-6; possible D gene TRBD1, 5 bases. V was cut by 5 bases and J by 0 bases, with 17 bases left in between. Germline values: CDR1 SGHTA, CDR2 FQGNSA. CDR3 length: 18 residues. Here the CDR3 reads CASSVAPGLSSYNSPLHF. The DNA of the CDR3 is TGTGCCAGCAGCGTTGCTCCGGGACTGAGCTCCTATAATTCACCCCTCCACTTT.

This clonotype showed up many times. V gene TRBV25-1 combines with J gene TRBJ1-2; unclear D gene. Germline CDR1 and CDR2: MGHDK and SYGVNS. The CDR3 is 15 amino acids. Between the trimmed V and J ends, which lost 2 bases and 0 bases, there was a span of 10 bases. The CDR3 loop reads CASSERGGPNYGYTF. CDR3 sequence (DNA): TGTGCCAGCAGTGAACGGGGAGGACCTAACTATGGCTACACCTTC.

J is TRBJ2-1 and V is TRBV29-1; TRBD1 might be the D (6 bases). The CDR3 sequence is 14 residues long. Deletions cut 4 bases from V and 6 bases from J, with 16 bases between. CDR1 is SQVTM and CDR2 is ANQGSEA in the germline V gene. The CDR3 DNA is TGCAGCGTTGCCGCAGGGGCCGTATTCAATGAGCAGTTCTTC. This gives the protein CSVAAGAVFNEQFF.

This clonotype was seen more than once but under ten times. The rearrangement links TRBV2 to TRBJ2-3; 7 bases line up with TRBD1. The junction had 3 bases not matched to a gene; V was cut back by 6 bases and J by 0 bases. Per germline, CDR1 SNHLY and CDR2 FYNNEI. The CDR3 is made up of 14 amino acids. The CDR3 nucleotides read TGTGCCAGCAGGAGGGACAGTAGCACAGATACGCAGTATTTT. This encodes CASRRDSSTDTQYF.

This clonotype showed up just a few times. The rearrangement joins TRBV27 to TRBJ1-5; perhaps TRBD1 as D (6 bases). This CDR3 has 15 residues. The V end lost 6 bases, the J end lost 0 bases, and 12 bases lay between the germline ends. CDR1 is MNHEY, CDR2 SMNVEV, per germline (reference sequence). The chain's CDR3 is CASRTNRDSNQPQHF. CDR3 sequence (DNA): TGTGCCAGCAGAACCAACAGGGATAGCAATCAGCCCCAGCATTTT.

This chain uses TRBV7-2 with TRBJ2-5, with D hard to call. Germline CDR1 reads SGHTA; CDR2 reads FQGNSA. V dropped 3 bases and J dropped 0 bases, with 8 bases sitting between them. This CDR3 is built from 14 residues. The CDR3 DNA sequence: TGTGCCAGCAGCTTTCCGGCGTACCAAGAGACCCAGTACTTC. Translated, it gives CASSFPAYQETQYF. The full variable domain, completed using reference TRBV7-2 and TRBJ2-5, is GAGVSQSPSNKVTEKGKDVELRCDPISGHTALYWYRQSLGQGLEFLIYFQGNSAPDKSGLPSDRFSAERTGGSVSTLTIQRTQQEDSAVYLCASSFPAYQETQYFGPGTRLLVL.

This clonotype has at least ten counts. The CDR3 reads CASGLPRTSGSYEQYF. CDR3 DNA sequence: TGTGCTAGTGGTTTGCCGCGGACTAGCGGGTCCTACGAGCAGTACTTC. The rearrangement uses TRBV12-5 and TRBJ2-7; 11 bases match TRBD2. The CDR3 covers 16 residues. Losses at the gene ends were 2 bases for V and 1 base for J; bases not matched to a gene: 4. Germline CDR1 reads LGHNT; CDR2 reads FRNRAP.

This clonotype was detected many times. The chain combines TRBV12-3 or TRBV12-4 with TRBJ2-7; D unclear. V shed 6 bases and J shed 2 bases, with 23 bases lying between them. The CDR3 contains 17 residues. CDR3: CASSRAVGRGTTYEQYF. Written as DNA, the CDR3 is TGTGCCAGCAGCCGCGCCGTGGGCAGAGGTACCACCTACGAGCAGTACTTC.

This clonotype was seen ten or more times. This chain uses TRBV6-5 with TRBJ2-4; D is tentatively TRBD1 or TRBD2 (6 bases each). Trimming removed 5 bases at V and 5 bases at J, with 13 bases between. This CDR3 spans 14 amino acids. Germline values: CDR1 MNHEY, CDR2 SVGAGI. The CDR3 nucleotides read TGTGCCAGCAGTATCACGGGGGCCGAAAACATTCAGTACTTC. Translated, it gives CASSITGAENIQYF.

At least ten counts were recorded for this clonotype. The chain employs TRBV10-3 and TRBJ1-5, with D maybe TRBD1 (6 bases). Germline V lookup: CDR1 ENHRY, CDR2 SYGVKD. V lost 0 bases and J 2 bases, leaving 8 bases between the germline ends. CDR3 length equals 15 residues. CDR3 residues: CAISESEGGNQPQHF. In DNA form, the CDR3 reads TGTGCCATCAGTGAGTCAGAGGGGGGCAATCAGCCCCAGCATTTT.

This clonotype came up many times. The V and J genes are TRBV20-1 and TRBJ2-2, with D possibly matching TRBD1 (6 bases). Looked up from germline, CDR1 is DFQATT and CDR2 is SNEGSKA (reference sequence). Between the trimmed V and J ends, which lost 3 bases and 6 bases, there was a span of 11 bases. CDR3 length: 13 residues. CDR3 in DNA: TGCAGTGCTAGGTTGCCAGGGGCCGGGGAGCTGTTTTTT. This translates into CSARLPGAGELFF.

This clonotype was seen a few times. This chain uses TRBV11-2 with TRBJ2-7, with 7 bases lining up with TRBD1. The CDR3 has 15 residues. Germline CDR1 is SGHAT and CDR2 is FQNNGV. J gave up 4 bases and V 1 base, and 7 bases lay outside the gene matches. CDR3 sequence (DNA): TGTGCCAGCAGCTTAGCCCCCAGGGGGAGATACGAGCAGTACTTC. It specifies CASSLAPRGRYEQYF.

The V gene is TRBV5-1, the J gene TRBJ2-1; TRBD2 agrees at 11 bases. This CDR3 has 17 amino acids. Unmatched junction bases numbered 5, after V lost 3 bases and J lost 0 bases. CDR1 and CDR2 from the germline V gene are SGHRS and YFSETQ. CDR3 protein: CASSWETSGSSYNEQFF. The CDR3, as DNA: TGCGCCAGCAGCTGGGAAACTAGCGGGAGCTCCTACAATGAGCAGTTCTTC.

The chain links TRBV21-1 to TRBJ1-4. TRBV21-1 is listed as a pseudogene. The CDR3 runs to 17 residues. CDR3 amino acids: CASTYIPERITSEKLFF. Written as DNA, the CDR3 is TGTGCCAGCACCTACATCCCAGAAAGGATAACAAGTGAAAAACTGTTTTTT.

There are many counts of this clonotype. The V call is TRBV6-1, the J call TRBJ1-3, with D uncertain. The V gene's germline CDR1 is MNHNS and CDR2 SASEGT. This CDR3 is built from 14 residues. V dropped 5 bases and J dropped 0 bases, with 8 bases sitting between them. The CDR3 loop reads CASSNHDSGNTIYF. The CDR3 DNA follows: TGTGCCAGCAGTAACCACGACTCTGGAAACACCATATATTTT.

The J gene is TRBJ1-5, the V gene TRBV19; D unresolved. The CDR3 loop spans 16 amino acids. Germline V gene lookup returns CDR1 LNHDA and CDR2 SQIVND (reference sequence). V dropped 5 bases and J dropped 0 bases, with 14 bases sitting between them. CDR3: CASSPAREGSNQPQHF. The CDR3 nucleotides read TGTGCCAGTAGTCCGGCCCGTGAGGGTAGCAATCAGCCCCAGCATTTT.

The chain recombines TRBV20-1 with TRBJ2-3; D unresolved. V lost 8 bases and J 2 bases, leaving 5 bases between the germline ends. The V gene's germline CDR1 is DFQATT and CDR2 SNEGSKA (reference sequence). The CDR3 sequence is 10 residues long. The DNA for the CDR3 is TGCAGTTACGCCACAGATACGCAGTATTTT. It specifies CSYATDTQYF.

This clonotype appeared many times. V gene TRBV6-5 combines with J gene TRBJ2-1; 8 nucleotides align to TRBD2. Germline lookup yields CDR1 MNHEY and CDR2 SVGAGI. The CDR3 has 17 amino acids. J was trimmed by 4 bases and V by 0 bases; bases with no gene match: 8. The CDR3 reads CASSYSRSSGDYNEQFF. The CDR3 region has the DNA TGTGCCAGCAGTTACTCCCGAAGTAGCGGGGATTACAATGAGCAGTTCTTC.

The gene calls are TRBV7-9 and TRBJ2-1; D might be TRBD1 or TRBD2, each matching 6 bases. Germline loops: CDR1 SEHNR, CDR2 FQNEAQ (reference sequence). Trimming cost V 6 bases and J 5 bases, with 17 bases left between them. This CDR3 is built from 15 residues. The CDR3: CASRSHGGGHNEQFF. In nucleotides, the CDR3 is TGTGCCAGCAGGTCTCACGGGGGCGGTCACAATGAGCAGTTCTTC.